This T cell receptor beta chain was captured in a study of neurological immune-mediated disorders. Findings and caveats of the study: The greatest TCR clonal expansion occurred in HTLV-1-associated myelopathy and the least in multiple sclerosis, which fell below healthy controls. Among expanded clones, no CDR3 amino acid sequences were shared across subjects, a pattern suggesting private repertoires in all groups.

5'RACE generated cDNA with 10-nucleotide random UMIs. TCRdb processed the 5' RACE reads anew with MiXCR; each CDR3 protein has one entry. This repertoire shows tens of thousands of distinct CDR3 sequences, about a fifth found once; its top ten account for about 4.5%. Trimming took 5 bases from V and 0 from J, leaving 11 bases between them. The CDR3 runs to 15 residues. Germline assignment: CDR1 MNHEY and CDR2 SVGAGI. Sample time point: technical triplicate 3. The starting material, 2 million PBMCs stored at -80 C, gave rise to the unsorted libraries. This clonotype was counted many times. Its cognate antigen is unknown.

The sequence derives from a man in his fifties or sixties with HTLV-1-associated myelopathy (HAM/TSP). The specimen sequenced was PBMCs. The V and J genes are TRBV6-5 and TRBJ2-1, with unresolved D. CDR3 nucleotides: TGTGCCAGCAGTCTTACCCTGGGCTCCTACAATGAGCAGTTCTTC. It translates to CASSLTLGSYNEQFF.